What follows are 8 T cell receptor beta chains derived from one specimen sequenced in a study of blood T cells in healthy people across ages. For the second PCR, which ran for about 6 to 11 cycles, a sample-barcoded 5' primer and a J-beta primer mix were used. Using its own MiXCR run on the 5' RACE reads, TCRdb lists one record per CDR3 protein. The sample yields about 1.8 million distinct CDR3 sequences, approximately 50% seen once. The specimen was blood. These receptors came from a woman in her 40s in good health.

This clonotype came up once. In nucleotides, the CDR3 is TGTGCCAGTACTTTTTCAAGGACAGGGCAAGCTAACTATGGCTACACCTTC. It yields the protein CASTFSRTGQANYGYTF. The genes are TRBV6-1 and TRBJ1-2, with 8 bases fitting TRBD1. The CDR3 length is 17 residues. V shed 9 bases, J shed 0 bases, and the junction held 15 bases outside the gene matches. Germline V gene sequence: CDR1 MNHNS, CDR2 SASEGT.

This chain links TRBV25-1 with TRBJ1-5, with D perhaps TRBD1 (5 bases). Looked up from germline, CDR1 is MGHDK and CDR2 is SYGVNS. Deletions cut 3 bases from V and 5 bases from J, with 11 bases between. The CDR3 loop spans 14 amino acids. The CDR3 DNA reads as TGTGCCAGCAGTGACACAGGTCGCTATCAGCCCCAGCATTTT. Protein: CASSDTGRYQPQHF. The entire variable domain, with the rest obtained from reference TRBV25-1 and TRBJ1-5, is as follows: EADIYQTPRYLVIGTGKKITLECSQTMGHDKMYWYQQDPGMELHLIHYSYGVNSTEKGDLSSESTVSRIRTEHFPLTLESARPSHTSQYLCASSDTGRYQPQHFGDGTRLSIL.

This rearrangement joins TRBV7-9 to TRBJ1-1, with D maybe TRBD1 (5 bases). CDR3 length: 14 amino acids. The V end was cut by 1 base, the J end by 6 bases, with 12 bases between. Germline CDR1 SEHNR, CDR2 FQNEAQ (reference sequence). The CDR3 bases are TGTGCCAGCAGCTTAGAGGGTCTGGGGCCTGAAGCTTTCTTT. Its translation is CASSLEGLGPEAFF.

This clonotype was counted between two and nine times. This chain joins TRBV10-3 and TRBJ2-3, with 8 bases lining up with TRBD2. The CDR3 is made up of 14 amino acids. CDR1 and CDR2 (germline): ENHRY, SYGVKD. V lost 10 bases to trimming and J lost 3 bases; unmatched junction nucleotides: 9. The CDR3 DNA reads TGTGCCACTTCTACCGGGACTAGTACAGATACGCAGTATTTT. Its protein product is CATSTGTSTDTQYF.

CDR3 amino acids: CRTAPSNGYTF. The CDR3 DNA reads as TGCAGAACCGCCCCCTCGAATGGCTACACCTTC. V is TRBV20-1 and J is TRBJ1-2, with D unclear. This CDR3 has 11 amino acids. Germline lookup yields CDR1 DFQATT and CDR2 SNEGSKA (reference sequence).

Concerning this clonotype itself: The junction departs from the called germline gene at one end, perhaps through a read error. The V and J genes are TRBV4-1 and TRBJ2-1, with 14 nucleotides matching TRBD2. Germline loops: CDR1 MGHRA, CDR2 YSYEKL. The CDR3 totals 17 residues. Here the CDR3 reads CANSQGGLAGGRYEQFF. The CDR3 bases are TGCGCCAACAGCCAAGGTGGACTAGCGGGGGGCAGGTATGAGCAGTTCTTC.

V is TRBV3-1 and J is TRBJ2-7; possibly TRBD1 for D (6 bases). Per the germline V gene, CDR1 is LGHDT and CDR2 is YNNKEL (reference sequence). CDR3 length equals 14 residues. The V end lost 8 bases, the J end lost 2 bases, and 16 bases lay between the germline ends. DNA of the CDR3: TGTGCCAGCGGCCCGGTGGACAGAGCCTACGAGCAGTACTTC. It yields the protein CASGPVDRAYEQYF.

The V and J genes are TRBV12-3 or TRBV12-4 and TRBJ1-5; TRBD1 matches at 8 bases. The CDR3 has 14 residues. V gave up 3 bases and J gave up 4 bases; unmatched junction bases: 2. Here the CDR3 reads CASSFRTGNQPQHF. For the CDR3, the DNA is TGTGCCAGCAGTTTCCGGACAGGGAATCAGCCCCAGCATTTT.